This record concerns one TCR beta chain sequence. Its antigen is currently unknown. This sample is part of a study of T cells after yellow fever vaccination. General study results and limits: Although most clonotypes did not, a small share appeared in both CD4 and CD8 compartments. Abundant clonotypes from the bulk population could have been carried over as contaminants into FACS-sorted repertoires.

From germline, CDR1 is SEHNR and CDR2 FQNEAQ (reference sequence). The CDR3 spans 16 residues. Trimming cost V 5 bases and J 1 base, with 14 bases left between them. TCRdb redid the calling of the 5' RACE reads with MiXCR, one entry per CDR3 protein. The repertoire has 250,000 to 400,000 distinct CDR3 sequences, around 4.5% of them found once; the top ten carry roughly a fifth. The source of this sequence is a man aged 18 to 30 who received the YFV17D yellow fever vaccine. This chain joins TRBV7-9 and TRBJ2-2; TRBD2 is a possible D gene (6 bases). Sequencing was performed on PBMCs, taken 15 days after the yellow fever booster vaccination. This CDR3 is CASSPRLEVNTGELFF. The CDR3 DNA is TGTGCCAGCAGCCCTAGACTAGAGGTGAACACCGGGGAGCTGTTTTTT.